The clone carrying this T cell receptor (beta chain) was found many times. Its specificity is not known. The record originates from a study of early T cells in non-severe SARS-CoV-2 infection. Study context: Chains from this unsorted whole-blood bulk RNA could not be paired.

Individual cDNA molecules carried attached unique molecular identifiers. TCRdb itself ran the 5' RACE reads through MiXCR, one entry per CDR3 protein. The profile shows 55,000 to 75,000 distinct CDR3 sequences, roughly a tenth of them singletons. Study results and limitations: Clonotype matching in VDJdb favored anti-spike CD8 responses and did not capture private and CD4 specificities.

Germline V gene data show CDR1 as SGHRS and CDR2 as YFSETQ. The CDR3 has 14 amino acids. Trimming removed 0 bases from V and 5 bases from J, with 6 bases in between. Sequencing used whole blood. The V call is TRBV5-1, the J call TRBJ1-6; weak D call: TRBD1 (6 bases). The clonotype originates from an adult who was a healthcare worker with PCR-confirmed SARS-CoV-2 infection or an uninfected control (not recorded which). The CDR3 region has the DNA TGCGCCAGCAGCTTGGGACAGGATAATTCACCCCTCCACTTT. It translates to CASSLGQDNSPLHF.